The 12 T cell receptor beta chains listed next were all sequenced from one sample in a study of blood T cell repertoires in COVID-19. The protocol was immunoSEQ multiplex PCR, while the TCRdb copy is restricted to in-frame clones and leaves out a portion. The data contain about 100,000 clones, 70% to 80% of them singletons. The specimen was peripheral blood. The receptors originated from a woman between 65 and 79 years old with acute or convalescent COVID-19.

The V gene is TRBV30, the J gene TRBJ2-2, with 7 bases aligning to TRBD2. Germline CDR1 and CDR2: GTSNPN and SVGIG (reference sequence). CDR3 length: 16 residues. V was clipped by 0 bases and J by 0 bases; unmatched bases: 4. The CDR3 DNA is TGTGCCTGGAGTGTACTTGGGGGGGCGAACACCGGGGAGCTGTTTTTT. This translates into CAWSVLGGANTGELFF. Filled out from reference TRBV30 and TRBJ2-2, the complete variable domain reads SQTIHQWPATLVQPVGSPLSLECTVEGTSNPNLYWYRQAAGRGLQLLFYSVGIGQISSEVPQNLSASRPQDRQFILSSKKLLLSDSGFYLCAWSVLGGANTGELFFGEGSRLTVL.

The V gene is TRBV14, the J gene TRBJ2-3; 7 bases agree with TRBD1. Trimming removed 4 bases from V and 4 bases from J; junction bases left unmatched: 5. CDR1 and CDR2 (germline): SGHDN, FVKESK. This CDR3 spans 14 amino acids. The CDR3 is CASSRDRAADTQYF. The CDR3 DNA sequence: TGTGCCAGCAGCCGTGACAGGGCGGCAGATACGCAGTATTTT.

This sequence joins TRBV6-1 and TRBJ1-4; the D gene is possibly TRBD1 (5 bases). CDR1 is MNHNS and CDR2 is SASEGT in the germline V gene. The V and J ends lost 3 bases and 8 bases respectively, with 16 bases between them. The length of the CDR3 is 15 residues. This CDR3 is CASSDLGAGSEKLFF. CDR3 nucleotide sequence: TGTGCCAGCAGTGATCTTGGGGCAGGCAGCGAAAAACTGTTTTTT.

The chain combines TRBV30 with TRBJ2-2; D call uncertain. The CDR3 is 14 residues long. Trimming cost V 3 bases and J 4 bases, with 12 bases left between them. CDR1 and CDR2 (germline): GTSNPN, SVGIG (reference sequence). CDR3 residues: CAWSSGRSTGELFF. CDR3 bases: TGTGCCTGGAGCTCGGGTAGGAGCACCGGGGAGCTGTTTTTT.

The chain has TRBV19 and TRBJ1-4, with TRBD1 identical over 9 bases. Germline V gene sequence: CDR1 LNHDA, CDR2 SQIVND (reference sequence). CDR3 size: 14 residues. Unmatched junction bases numbered 4, after V lost 6 bases and J lost 5 bases. CDR3 nucleotides: TGTGCCAGTAGCCTCGGGACAGGGAATGAAAAACTGTTTTTT. This gives the protein CASSLGTGNEKLFF. Together with reference TRBV19 and TRBJ1-4, the CDR3 gives the full variable domain: DGGITQSPKYLFRKEGQNVTLSCEQNLNHDAMYWYRQDPGQGLRLIYYSQIVNDFQKGDIAEGYSVSREKKESFPLTVTSAQKNPTAFYLCASSLGTGNEKLFFGSGTQLSVL.

This clone has more than one count but fewer than ten. The J gene is TRBJ2-7, the V gene TRBV19; maybe TRBD1 (7 bases). This CDR3 spans 18 amino acids. Germline V lookup: CDR1 LNHDA, CDR2 SQIVND (reference sequence). V shed 2 bases and J shed 0 bases, with 20 bases lying between them. The CDR3: CASSIRGGAGKSSYEQYV. The CDR3 DNA sequence: TGTGCCAGTAGTATAAGAGGGGGCGCGGGAAAAAGCTCCTACGAGCAGTACGTC.

J is TRBJ1-5 and V is TRBV7-8; the match to TRBD1 covers 8 bases. Germline-derived CDR1 and CDR2 are SGHVS and FQNEAQ. The CDR3 has 15 residues. Trimming at V came to 5 bases and at J to 3 bases, leaving 6 bases not matched to a gene. CDR3 in DNA: TGTGCCAGCAGCGTCGGGACAGGTCACAATCAGCCCCAGCATTTT. This encodes CASSVGTGHNQPQHF.

The chain recombines TRBV18 with TRBJ2-3; 7 nucleotides line up with TRBD2. The trim removed 0 bases at V and 6 bases at J, leaving 12 bases unmatched. The CDR3 totals 17 residues. CDR1 and CDR2 (germline): KGHSH, LQKENI. CDR3 nucleotides: TGTGCCAGCTCACCACCTAGGTCTGGACTAGTTTCTGATACGCAGTATTTT. This gives the protein CASSPPRSGLVSDTQYF.

The rearrangement joins TRBV5-1 to TRBJ2-7; D is ambiguous. V was shortened by 0 bases and J by 2 bases, with 9 bases between the two germline ends. This CDR3 is 14 amino acids long. Germline-derived CDR1 and CDR2 are SGHRS and YFSETQ. The CDR3 is CASSLDGRPYEQYF. The CDR3 bases are TGCGCCAGCAGCTTGGATGGGCGACCCTACGAGCAGTACTTC.

V gene TRBV18 combines with J gene TRBJ2-5; TRBD1 aligns across 8 bases. The length of the CDR3 is 15 residues. The V segment lost 0 bases and the J segment 2 bases; nucleotides outside the gene matches: 2. CDR1 and CDR2 (germline): KGHSH, LQKENI. CDR3: CASSPPRTGQETQYF. As DNA, the CDR3 is TGTGCCAGCTCACCACCTAGGACAGGGCAAGAGACCCAGTACTTC.

The chain has TRBV19 and TRBJ1-2; no clear D. This CDR3 is built from 13 residues. Trimming cost V 5 bases and J 12 bases, with 19 bases left between them. Germline CDR1 is LNHDA and CDR2 is SQIVND (reference sequence). The CDR3 DNA reads as TGTGCCAGTAGTTCCCCCCAAGGTCGCGGCCACACCTTC. The encoded protein is CASSSPQGRGHTF.

In this sample, this clone turned up a few times. The V call is TRBV4-2, the J call TRBJ2-2; 9 bases map to TRBD2. The CDR3 extends over 16 amino acids. J lost 5 bases, V lost 2 bases, and 6 bases had no gene match. Germline V lookup: CDR1 LGHNA, CDR2 YNFKEQ. The CDR3 loop reads CASSQIAGAETGELFF. CDR3 nucleotide sequence: TGTGCCAGCAGCCAAATAGCGGGGGCCGAAACCGGGGAGCTGTTTTTT.